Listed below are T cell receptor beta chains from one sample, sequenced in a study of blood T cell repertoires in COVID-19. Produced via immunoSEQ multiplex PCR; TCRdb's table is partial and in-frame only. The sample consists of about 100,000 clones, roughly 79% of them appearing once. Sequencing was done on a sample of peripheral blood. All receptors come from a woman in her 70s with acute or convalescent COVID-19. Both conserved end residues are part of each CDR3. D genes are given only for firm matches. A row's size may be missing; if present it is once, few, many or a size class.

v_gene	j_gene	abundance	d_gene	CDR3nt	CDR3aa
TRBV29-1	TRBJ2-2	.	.	TGCAGCGTTGATGTGGCAGGGGACGGGGAGCTGTTTTTT	CSVDVAGDGELFF
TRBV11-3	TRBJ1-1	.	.	TGTGCCAGCAGCTCTCGGGACAAGAACACTGAAGCTTTCTTT	CASSSRDKNTEAFF
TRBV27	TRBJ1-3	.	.	TGTGCCAGCCAGCCCGGAGGGGTCCTCTCTGGAAACACCATATATTTT	CASQPGGVLSGNTIYF
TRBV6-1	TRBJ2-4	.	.	TGTGCCAGCAGTGAACTAGGGGCAGGGGCCAAAAACATTCAGTACTTC	CASSELGAGAKNIQYF
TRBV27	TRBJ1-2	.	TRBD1	TGTGCCAGCAGTCCCCAGGGACAGGGGAACTTCTATGGCTACACCTTC	CASSPQGQGNFYGYTF
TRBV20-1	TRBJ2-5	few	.	TGCAGTGCTAGCCAACAAGAGACCCAGTACTTC	CSASQQETQYF
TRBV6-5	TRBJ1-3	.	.	TGTGCCGCCAACACTGGAAACACCATATATTTT	CAANTGNTIYF
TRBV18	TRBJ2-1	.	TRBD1	TGTGCCAGCTCACGCGACAGGGGTAGCTCCTACAATGAGCAGTTCTTC	CASSRDRGSSYNEQFF
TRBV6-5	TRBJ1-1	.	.	TGTGCCACCCGATGGGGGGGCCCGAACACTGAAGCTTTCTTT	CATRWGGPNTEAFF
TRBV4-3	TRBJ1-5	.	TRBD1	TGCGCCAGCAGCCGAGGGACAGGGGACCTAAATCAGCCCCAGCATTTT	CASSRGTGDLNQPQHF
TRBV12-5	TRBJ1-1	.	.	TGTGCTAGTGGCAATGGAGTCATGAACACTGAAGCTTTCTTT	CASGNGVMNTEAFF
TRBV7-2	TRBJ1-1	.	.	TGTGCCAGCAGCGCTTTAGCCACTGAAGCTTTCTTT	CASSALATEAFF